This T cell receptor beta chain was profiled in a study of blood T cells in healthy people across ages. General study points: Donors of long life had a larger count of naive CD4+ cells and greater diversity than aged donors. Estimated diversity that came from one million T cells was considered an underestimate.

The sample, about 9.7 milliliters of peripheral blood, was drawn from each donor. With respect to this clonotype: Its antigen remains unidentified.

The use of a sample-barcoded 5' primer and a J-beta primer mix characterized a second PCR of roughly 7 to 12 cycles. TCRdb analysed the 5' RACE reads with MiXCR anew, one entry per CDR3 protein. The repertoire holds around 1,500,000 distinct CDR3 sequences, with approximately 40% as singletons. The CDR3 is 17 residues long. Germline CDR1 and CDR2: MDHEN and SYDVKM. J gave up 10 bases and V 6 bases, and 14 bases lay outside the gene matches. This chain joins TRBV28 and TRBJ1-6; 11 bases align to TRBD1. The source material was blood. This clonotype was obtained from a woman aged 18-29 years in good health. In nucleotides, the CDR3 is TGTGCCAGCAGCTCCGGGACAGGGGGGCCAGGTGTGTCACCCCTCCACTTT. Protein product: CASSSGTGGPGVSPLHF.